A selection of T cell receptor beta chains follows, all from one sample in a study of blood T cell repertoires in COVID-19. Repertoires were generated with immunoSEQ multiplex PCR, while TCRdb's copy carries only in-frame clones and drops some. The sample lists about 130,000 clones; roughly 72% were seen once. The sample comprised peripheral blood. Every receptor here comes from a man aged 80 or over with COVID-19, enrolled during active disease. CDR3s include the opening cysteine and the closing phenylalanine or tryptophan. D genes are given only for firm matches. Clone size, where shown, is once, few, many, or a class for clones that have expanded.

clone_size j_call v_call d_call cdr3_aa cdr3_nt
few TRBJ2-5 TRBV9 TRBD2 CASSVGGLAGGPETQYF TGTGCCAGCAGCGTAGGGGGACTAGCGGGAGGGCCAGAGACCCAGTACTTC
NA TRBJ2-2 TRBV18 NA CASSPVARTETGELFF TGTGCCAGCTCACCTGTTGCAAGAACAGAGACCGGGGAGCTGTTTTTT
NA TRBJ2-1 TRBV3-1/TRBV3-2 NA CASSQALDINEQFF TGTGCCAGCAGCCAAGCACTAGATATCAATGAGCAGTTCTTC
NA TRBJ2-5 TRBV19 TRBD1 CASGDRGKTQYF TGTGCCAGTGGGGACAGGGGTAAGACCCAGTACTTC
NA TRBJ1-2 TRBV6-5 NA CASREVSGGYTF TGTGCCAGCAGGGAGGTTTCGGGAGGCTACACCTTC
NA TRBJ2-7 TRBV6-1 TRBD1 CASSEGTGGEQYF TGTGCCAGCAGTGAGGGGACAGGGGGCGAGCAGTACTTC
NA TRBJ2-7 TRBV15 TRBD2 CATSRGGSGRNEQYF TGTGCCACCAGCAGAGGGGGTAGCGGGAGGAACGAGCAGTACTTC
NA TRBJ1-2 TRBV18 NA CASSPGGRDYGYTF TGTGCCAGCTCACCAGGGGGCAGGGACTATGGCTACACCTTC
NA TRBJ1-5 TRBV4-1 NA CASSQDPGGNQPQHF TGCGCCAGCAGCCAAGATCCCGGAGGAAATCAGCCCCAGCATTTT
NA TRBJ2-5 TRBV18 TRBD2 CASSLLAGEGETQYF TGTGCCAGCTCCCTCCTAGCGGGAGAGGGGGAGACCCAGTACTTC
NA TRBJ1-1 TRBV7-2 NA CASSLDRNTEAFF TGTGCCAGCAGCTTAGACAGAAACACTGAAGCTTTCTTT
few TRBJ1-5 TRBV19 TRBD1 CASRDRGFQPQHF TGTGCCAGTCGGGACAGGGGTTTTCAGCCCCAGCATTTT
NA TRBJ2-2 TRBV5-5 TRBD1 CASSKDRSDTGELFF TGTGCCAGCAGCAAGGACAGGTCTGACACCGGGGAGCTGTTTTTT
few TRBJ2-1 TRBV24-1 NA CATSDLPGRGRNEQFF TGTGCCACCAGTGATTTGCCGGGCAGGGGGAGGAATGAGCAGTTCTTC
NA TRBJ2-3 TRBV18 TRBD2 CASSPRLAGVGGTDTQYF TGTGCCAGCTCACCAAGGCTAGCGGGAGTGGGAGGCACAGATACGCAGTATTTT
few TRBJ2-3 TRBV12-3/TRBV12-4 NA CASRRQSTDTQYF TGTGCCAGCAGGAGACAGAGCACAGATACGCAGTATTTT
NA TRBJ1-5 TRBV30 NA CAWSQARYQPQHF TGTGCCTGGAGTCAAGCTCGTTATCAGCCCCAGCATTTT
NA TRBJ2-5 TRBV5-1 TRBD2 CASSPTSGRETQYF TGCGCCAGCAGCCCGACTAGCGGGAGGGAGACCCAGTACTTC
NA TRBJ1-2 TRBV28 NA CASNYGYGYTF TGTGCCAGCAACTACGGGTATGGCTACACCTTC
NA TRBJ1-2 TRBV6-5 NA CASTTTGYGYTF TGTGCCAGCACCACGACTGGCTATGGCTACACCTTC
few TRBJ1-1 TRBV28 TRBD1 CASSQWTGGGTEAFF TGTGCCAGCAGTCAATGGACAGGGGGCGGAACTGAAGCTTTCTTT
NA TRBJ2-7 TRBV28 TRBD2 CASSSGAGRAYEQYF TGTGCCAGCAGTTCAGGAGCGGGGCGGGCCTACGAGCAGTACTTC
NA TRBJ2-1 TRBV28 NA CASNRHPIVDEQFF TGTGCCAGCAACAGACACCCCATTGTGGATGAGCAGTTCTTC
NA TRBJ1-6 TRBV28 NA CASSLGTLNNSPLHF TGTGCCAGCAGTTTAGGGACACTAAATAATTCACCCCTCCACTTT
NA TRBJ2-7 TRBV6-1 TRBD1 CASSERTGGSYEQYF TGTGCCAGCAGTGAGAGGACAGGGGGCTCCTACGAGCAGTACTTC
NA TRBJ2-7 TRBV13 NA CASSPGLYEQYF TGTGCCAGCAGCCCAGGGTTATACGAGCAGTACTTC
NA TRBJ2-3 TRBV7-2 NA CASSKSGDSSTDTQYF TGTGCCAGCAGCAAATCCGGGGATTCTAGCACAGATACGCAGTATTTT
NA TRBJ1-2 TRBV9 NA CASSVADSVWGYTF TGTGCCAGCAGCGTAGCTGACTCGGTATGGGGCTACACCTTC
NA TRBJ2-2 TRBV7-9 TRBD2 CASSDTGTSGSTGELFF TGTGCCAGCAGCGACACCGGGACTAGCGGGAGCACCGGGGAGCTGTTTTTT
NA TRBJ1-3 TRBV7-8 NA CASSLAGETGNTIYF TGTGCCAGCAGCTTAGCGGGCGAAACTGGAAACACCATATATTTT
NA TRBJ1-1 TRBV28 TRBD1 CASSSGQPASEAFF TGTGCCAGCAGTTCGGGACAGCCGGCCTCTGAAGCTTTCTTT
NA TRBJ2-1 TRBV28 NA CAYGDSASYNEQFF TGTGCCTATGGGGACTCCGCCTCCTACAATGAGCAGTTCTTC
NA TRBJ2-5 TRBV7-2 TRBD2 CASSSRTSDAETQYF TGTGCCAGCAGCTCTAGGACTAGCGATGCGGAGACCCAGTACTTC
once TRBJ2-7 TRBV6-5 TRBD2 CASGPGGGLYEQYF TGTGCCAGCGGCCCGGGGGGGGGTCTCTACGAGCAGTACTTC
few TRBJ2-7 TRBV19 TRBD1 CASSITGGYEQYF TGTGCCAGTAGTATAACAGGGGGCTACGAGCAGTACTTC